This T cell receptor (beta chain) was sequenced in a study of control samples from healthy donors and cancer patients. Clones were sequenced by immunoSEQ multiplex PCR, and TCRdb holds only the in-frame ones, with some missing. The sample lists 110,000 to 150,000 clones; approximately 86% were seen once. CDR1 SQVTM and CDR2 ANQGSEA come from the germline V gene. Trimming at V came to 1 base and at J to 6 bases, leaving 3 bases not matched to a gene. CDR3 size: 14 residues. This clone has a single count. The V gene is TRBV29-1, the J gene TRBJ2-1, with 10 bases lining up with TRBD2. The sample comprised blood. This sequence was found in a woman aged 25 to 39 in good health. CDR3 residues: CSVEGASGSNEQFF. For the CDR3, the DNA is TGCAGCGTTGAAGGGGCTAGCGGGAGCAATGAGCAGTTCTTC.